The source of this TCR beta chain is a study of cytomegalovirus exposure and HLA in healthy donors. Libraries were prepared by immunoSEQ multiplex PCR; TCRdb keeps only in-frame clonotypes and omits some of them. In the table there are some 59,000 clones, 89% of which are singletons. Germline CDR1 is SGHAT and CDR2 is FQNNGV. The V segment lost 5 bases and the J segment 7 bases; nucleotides outside the gene matches: 7. This CDR3 is 14 amino acids long. The sequence was collected from a woman between 18 and 29 years old in good health and CMV-seronegative. This chain uses TRBV11-2 with TRBJ2-2; 7 bases are shared with TRBD1. Sequencing input: PBMCs. CDR3 region: CASSPRQGSGELFF. CDR3 DNA: TGTGCCAGCAGCCCACGACAGGGTAGCGGGGAGCTGTTTTTT.